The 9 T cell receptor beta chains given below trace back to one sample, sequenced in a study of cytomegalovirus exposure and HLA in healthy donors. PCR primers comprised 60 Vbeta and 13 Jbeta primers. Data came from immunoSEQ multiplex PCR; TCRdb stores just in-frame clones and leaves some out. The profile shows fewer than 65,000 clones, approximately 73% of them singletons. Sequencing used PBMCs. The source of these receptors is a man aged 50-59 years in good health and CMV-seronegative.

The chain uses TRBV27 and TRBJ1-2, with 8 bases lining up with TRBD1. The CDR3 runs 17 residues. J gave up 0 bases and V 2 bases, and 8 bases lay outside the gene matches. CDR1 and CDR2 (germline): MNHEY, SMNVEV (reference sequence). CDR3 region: CASSLVGGTGTNYGYTF. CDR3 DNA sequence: TGTGCCAGCAGTTTAGTTGGTGGGACAGGAACTAACTATGGCTACACCTTC.

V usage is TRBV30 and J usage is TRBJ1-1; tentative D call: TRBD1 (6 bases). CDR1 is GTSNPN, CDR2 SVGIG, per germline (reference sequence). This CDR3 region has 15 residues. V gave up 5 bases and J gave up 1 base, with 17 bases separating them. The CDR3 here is CAWGLPGHTNTEAFF. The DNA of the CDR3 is TGTGCCTGGGGCCTCCCGGGACACACGAACACTGAAGCTTTCTTT.

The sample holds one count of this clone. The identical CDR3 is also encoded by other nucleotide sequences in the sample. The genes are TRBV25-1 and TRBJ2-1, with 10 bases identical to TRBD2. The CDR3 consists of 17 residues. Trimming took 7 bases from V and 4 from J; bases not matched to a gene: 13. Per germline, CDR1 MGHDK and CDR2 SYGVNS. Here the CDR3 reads CASIGFGASGGYNEQFF. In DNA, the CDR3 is TGTGCCAGCATCGGGTTTGGGGCTAGCGGGGGATACAATGAGCAGTTCTTC.

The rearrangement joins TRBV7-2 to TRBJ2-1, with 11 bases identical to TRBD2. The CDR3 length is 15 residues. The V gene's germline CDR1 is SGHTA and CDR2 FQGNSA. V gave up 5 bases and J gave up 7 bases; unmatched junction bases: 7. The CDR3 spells CASSRLAGGPNEQFF. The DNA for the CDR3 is TGTGCCAGCAGCCGGCTAGCGGGGGGACCGAATGAGCAGTTCTTC.

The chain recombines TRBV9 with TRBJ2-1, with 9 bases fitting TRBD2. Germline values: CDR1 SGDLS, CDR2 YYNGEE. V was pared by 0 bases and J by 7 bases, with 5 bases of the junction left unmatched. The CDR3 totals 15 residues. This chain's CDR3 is CASSVAGTSKNEQFF. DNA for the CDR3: TGTGCCAGCAGCGTAGCTGGGACTAGCAAAAATGAGCAGTTCTTC.

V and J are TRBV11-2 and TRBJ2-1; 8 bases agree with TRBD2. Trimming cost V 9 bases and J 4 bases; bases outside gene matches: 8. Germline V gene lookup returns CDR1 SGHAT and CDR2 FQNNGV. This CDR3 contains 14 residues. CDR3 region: CASSPGGVYNEQFF. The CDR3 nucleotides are TGTGCCAGTTCACCGGGGGGGGTTTACAATGAGCAGTTCTTC. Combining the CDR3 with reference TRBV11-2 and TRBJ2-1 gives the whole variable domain EAGVAQSPRYKIIEKRQSVAFWCNPISGHATLYWYQQILGQGPKLLIQFQNNGVVDDSQLPKDRFSAERLKGVDSTLKIQPAKLEDSAVYLCASSPGGVYNEQFFGPGTRLTVL.

CDR3 sequence (DNA): TGTGCCAGCAGGAAAAGTGGGACATTTTCCCGTAATGAAAAACTGTTTTTT. Translated: CASRKSGTFSRNEKLFF. The V gene is TRBV21-1, the J gene TRBJ1-4; no DNA check was done on the table's D call, TRBD1. TRBV21-1 is assigned pseudogene status. The CDR3 loop spans 17 amino acids.

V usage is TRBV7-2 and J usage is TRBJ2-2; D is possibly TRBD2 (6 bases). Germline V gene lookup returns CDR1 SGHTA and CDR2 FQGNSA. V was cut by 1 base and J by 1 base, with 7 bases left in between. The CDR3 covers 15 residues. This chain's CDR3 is CASSLVGGNTGELFF. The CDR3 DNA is TGTGCCAGCAGCTTAGTGGGGGGGAACACCGGGGAGCTGTTTTTT. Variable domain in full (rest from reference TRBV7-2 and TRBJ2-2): GAGVSQSPSNKVTEKGKDVELRCDPISGHTALYWYRQSLGQGLEFLIYFQGNSAPDKSGLPSDRFSAERTGGSVSTLTIQRTQQEDSAVYLCASSLVGGNTGELFFGEGSRLTVL.

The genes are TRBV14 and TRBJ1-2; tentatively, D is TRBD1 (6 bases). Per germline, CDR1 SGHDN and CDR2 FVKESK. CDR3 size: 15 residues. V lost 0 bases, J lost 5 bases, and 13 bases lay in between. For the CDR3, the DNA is TGTGCCAGCAGCCAAGATCCCACAGGGAGTTATGGCTACACCTTC. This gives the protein CASSQDPTGSYGYTF.